This TCR beta chain came from a study of CD8 T cells in ankylosing spondylitis. This clonotype occurred many times. Antigen specificity is unknown. The CDR3 totals 16 residues. It was by quantitative 5'-RACE with molecular barcodes that TCR beta libraries were made. TCRdb independently ran MiXCR on the 5' RACE reads; one entry per CDR3 protein. The sample has roughly 40,000 distinct CDR3 sequences; over 3.5% are singletons. Study-wide findings and caveats: Blood of patients with ankylosing spondylitis appeared to be characterized by a TCR beta motif of eight highly homologous variants.

The clonotype comes from a female donor with ankylosing spondylitis or in good health (not recorded which). Material for sequencing was blood, either unsorted or a sorted T cell fraction (not recorded which). The gene calls are TRBV21-1 and TRBJ1-4. TRBV21-1 is marked as a pseudogene. For the CDR3, the DNA is TGTGCCAGCCCCACTGACTCTCCCCCAACTAATGAAAAACTGTTTTTT. Protein product: CASPTDSPPTNEKLFF.